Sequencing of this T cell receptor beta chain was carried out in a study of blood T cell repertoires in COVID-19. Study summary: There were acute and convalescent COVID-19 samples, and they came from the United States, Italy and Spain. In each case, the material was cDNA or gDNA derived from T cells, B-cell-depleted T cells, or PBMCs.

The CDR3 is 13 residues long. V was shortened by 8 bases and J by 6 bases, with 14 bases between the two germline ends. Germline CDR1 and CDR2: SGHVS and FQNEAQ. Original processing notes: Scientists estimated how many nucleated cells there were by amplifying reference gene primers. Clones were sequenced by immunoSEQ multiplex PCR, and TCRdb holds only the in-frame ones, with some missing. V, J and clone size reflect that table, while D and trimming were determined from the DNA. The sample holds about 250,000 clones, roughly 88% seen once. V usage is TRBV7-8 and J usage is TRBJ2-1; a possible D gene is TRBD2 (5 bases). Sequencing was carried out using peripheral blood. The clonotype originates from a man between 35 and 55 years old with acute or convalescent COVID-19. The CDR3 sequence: CASALADSNEQFF. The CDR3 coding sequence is TGTGCCAGCGCTCTAGCTGATTCCAATGAGCAGTTCTTC.